The 12 T cell receptor beta chains listed next were all sequenced from one sample in a study of prognosis after radiotherapy for stage I lung cancer (dated by TCRdb to the early 2020s). Sequencing was performed on an Illumina HiSeq 3000. Two rounds of multiplex PCR were performed to amplify the TCR beta CDR3 region from genomic DNA. In the first PCR round, primers specific to each TRBV and TRBJ gene were used, and the primer sequences were filed in Chinese patent CN105087789A. TCRdb handled the public reads itself, with Q25 trimming in fastp and clone calling in MiXCR, and kept productive beta chains. A single entry per CDR3 protein holds the most common genes and DNA from its merged rows. This sample lists 20,000 or so distinct CDR3 sequences; about a quarter were detected once. The top ten constitute under 25% of the sample. The input for sequencing was PBMCs, taken before or after stereotactic body radiation therapy (not recorded which). Receptor source: a donor of 50 years or more with non-small cell lung cancer.

On this clonotype itself: Since a much larger clone is just one base distant, this may be a read error. The chain is built from TRBV2 and TRBJ1-5; D unclear. Germline V gene sequence: CDR1 SNHLY, CDR2 FYNNEI. The CDR3 consists of 15 residues. DNA for the CDR3: TGTGCCAGCAGTCCGGAAGAGTTTATTAATCAGCCCCAGCGTTTT. Translated: CASSPEEFINQPQRF.

This clonotype was seen ten or more times. This chain connects TRBV5-6 to TRBJ2-1; TRBD2 matches 11 bases. The CDR3 has 15 residues. Trimming cost V 2 bases and J 7 bases; bases outside gene matches: 5. The germline V gene encodes CDR1 SGHDT and CDR2 YYEEEE. CDR3 in DNA: TGTGCCAGCAGCTTACTAGCGGGAGCGGGGAATGAGCAGTTCTTC. This gives the protein CASSLLAGAGNEQFF. The complete variable domain, with remaining parts taken from reference TRBV5-6 and TRBJ2-1, reads DAGVTQSPTHLIKTRGQQVTLRCSPKSGHDTVSWYQQALGQGPQFIFQYYEEEERQRGNFPDRFSGHQFPNYSSELNVNALLLGDSALYLCASSLLAGAGNEQFFGPGTRLTVL.

By frequency in the sample, this clonotype is medium-sized (0.01 to 0.1%). The chain has TRBV28 and TRBJ2-2; 7 bases fit TRBD1. The CDR3 extends over 14 amino acids. Trimming removed 6 bases from V and 7 bases from J; junction bases left unmatched: 8. Germline values: CDR1 MDHEN, CDR2 SYDVKM. CDR3 residues: CASRRQGFGGELFF. CDR3 coding DNA: TGTGCCAGCAGGCGACAGGGCTTCGGCGGGGAGCTGTTTTTT.

Concerning this clonotype itself: With only one base between it and a far larger clone, this is likely a read error. V usage is TRBV6-8 and J usage is TRBJ2-7; 8 bases are a match to TRBD2. The V gene's germline CDR1 is MNHGY and CDR2 SAAAGT. The CDR3 covers 14 residues. CDR3 residues: CASSQEAGAYERYF. DNA for the CDR3: TGTGCCAGCAGTCAAGAAGCGGGAGCCTACGAGCGGTACTTC.

At least ten counts were recorded for this clonotype. V gene TRBV9 combines with J gene TRBJ2-7; D unclear. Germline CDR1 reads SGDLS; CDR2 reads YYNGEE. The CDR3 runs 12 residues. Trimming removed 3 bases from V and 5 bases from J, with 9 bases in between. The CDR3 loop is CASSDEGDEQYF. The CDR3 coding sequence is TGTGCCAGCAGCGATGAAGGAGACGAGCAGTACTTC.

Concerning this clonotype itself: A much larger clone sits a single nucleotide away, making a read error possible. The chain joins TRBV6-4 to TRBJ2-2, with D uncertain. Trimming removed 5 bases from V and 6 bases from J, with 13 bases in between. CDR1 and CDR2 from the germline V gene are MRHNA and SNTAGT. CDR3 size: 14 residues. The CDR3: CASSPRGGSGELFF. In DNA form, the CDR3 reads TGTGCCAGCAGTCCACGAGGCGGTTCCGGGGAGCTGTTTTTT.

On this clonotype: A far larger clone is just one base off, so this is likely a read error. This chain joins TRBV6-9 and TRBJ2-7; D gene unclear. Germline loops: CDR1 MNHGY, CDR2 SVAAGI. The CDR3 spans 11 residues. DNA for the CDR3: TGTGCCAGCAGTTATGGGTACGATCAGTACTTC. It specifies CASSYGYDQYF.

Points on this clonotype: It is likely a read error: a sequence one base away is far more abundant. This chain joins TRBV6-5 and TRBJ2-3; 13 nucleotides align to TRBD2. The CDR3 runs 19 residues. Germline assignment: CDR1 MNHEY and CDR2 SVGAGI. Losses at the gene ends were 6 bases for V and 5 bases for J; bases not matched to a gene: 17. This CDR3 reads CASSTGLAGWPGGGDTQYF. Written as DNA, the CDR3 is TGTGCCAGCAGCACGGGACTAGCGGGATGGCCGGGTGGGGGAGATACGCAGTATTTT.

Many counts were recorded for this clonotype. This sequence joins TRBV19 and TRBJ2-2; 8 nucleotides match TRBD1. Germline V gene lookup returns CDR1 LNHDA and CDR2 SQIVND (reference sequence). With 5 bases clipped from V and 5 bases from J, the junction kept 7 bases outside the gene matches. This CDR3 contains 15 residues. The CDR3 bases are TGTGCCAGTAGTGTCGGACAGGGAAGGACCGGGGAGCTGTTTTTT. Its protein is CASSVGQGRTGELFF.

This clonotype was seen a handful of times. The gene calls are TRBV18 and TRBJ2-3; 7 bases fit TRBD1. This CDR3 spans 14 amino acids. The V and J ends lost 0 bases and 4 bases, in that order; junction bases with no gene match: 1. Germline loops: CDR1 KGHSH, CDR2 LQKENI. This CDR3 reads CASSPPTGPDTQYF. The CDR3 DNA reads TGTGCCAGCTCACCACCGACAGGGCCAGATACGCAGTATTTT.

This clonotype was counted many times. The chain combines TRBV2 with TRBJ2-2; unclear D gene. V lost 3 bases and J lost 3, with 8 bases in between. The CDR3 is 14 residues long. The germline gives CDR1 SNHLY, CDR2 FYNNEI. The CDR3, as DNA: TGTGCCAGCAGTGACTGGCTGGACACCGGGGAGCTGTTTTTT. Its protein is CASSDWLDTGELFF.

This clonotype was recorded at least ten times. The chain carries TRBV20-1 and TRBJ2-5; D gene ambiguous. V lost 0 bases, J lost 4 bases, and 9 bases lay in between. The germline V gene has CDR1 DFQATT and CDR2 SNEGSKA (reference sequence). The CDR3 is made up of 13 amino acids. The CDR3 reads CSARERIPETQYF. CDR3 DNA: TGCAGTGCTAGAGAAAGGATTCCAGAGACCCAGTACTTC.